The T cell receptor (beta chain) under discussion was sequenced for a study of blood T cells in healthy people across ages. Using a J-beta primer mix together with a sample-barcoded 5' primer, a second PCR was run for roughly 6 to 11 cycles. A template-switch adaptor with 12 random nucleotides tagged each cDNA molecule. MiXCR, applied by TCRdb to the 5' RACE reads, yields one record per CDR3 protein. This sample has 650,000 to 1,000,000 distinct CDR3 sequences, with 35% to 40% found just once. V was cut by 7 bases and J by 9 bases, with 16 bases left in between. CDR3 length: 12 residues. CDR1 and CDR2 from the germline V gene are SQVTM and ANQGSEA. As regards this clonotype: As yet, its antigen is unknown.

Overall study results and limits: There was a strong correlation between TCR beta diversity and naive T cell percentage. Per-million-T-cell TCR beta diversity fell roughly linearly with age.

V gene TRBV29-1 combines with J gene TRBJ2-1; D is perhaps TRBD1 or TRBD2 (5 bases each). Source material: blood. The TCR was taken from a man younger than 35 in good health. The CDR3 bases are TGCAGCGGCTGGGACCCGAAGTGTGAGCAGTTCTTC. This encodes CSGWDPKCEQFF.